This T cell receptor beta chain is drawn from a study of radiotherapy plus CTLA-4 blockade in lung cancer. Overall study context: Of all patients, around 20% responded objectively and about 34% showed disease control. Whole-study results and caveats: Alongside interferon-beta, early blood T cell clone dynamics were reportedly the best predictor of response. An expansion of tumor-derived TCR clones occurred in blood after radiotherapy plus ipilimumab.

It was focal radiation plus CTLA-4 blockade with ipilimumab that patients with chemo-refractory metastatic non-small-cell lung cancer received. The length of the CDR3 is 12 residues. The V end was cut by 5 bases, the J end by 4 bases, with 6 bases between. The germline V gene has CDR1 GTSNPN and CDR2 SVGIG (reference sequence). Libraries were prepared by immunoSEQ multiplex PCR; TCRdb keeps only in-frame clonotypes and omits some of them. The sample has approximately 94,000 clones, around 80% seen once. Concerning this clone itself: What it binds is unknown.

The receptor's source is a human donor with non-small cell lung cancer that progressed on radiotherapy plus ipilimumab. The chain recombines TRBV30 with TRBJ2-6; the D gene is possibly TRBD1 (5 bases). Sequenced here: peripheral blood, sampled from a patient treated with radiotherapy plus ipilimumab. The CDR3 is CAWGAGANVLTF. The DNA for the CDR3 is TGTGCCTGGGGGGCCGGGGCCAACGTCCTGACTTTC.